Following are 10 T cell receptor beta chains from one sample sequenced in a study of immune evolution from preneoplasia to lung adenocarcinoma. Some clones are missing from TCRdb's copy, which holds only in-frame ones; the method was immunoSEQ multiplex PCR. The repertoire holds around 10,000 clones, around four fifths seen once, with around 3.5% in the top ten. Sequencing was performed on FFPE minimally invasive lung adenocarcinoma tissue. The receptors originated from an older person with lung adenocarcinoma.

This chain joins TRBV7-9 and TRBJ1-3; D is unclear. This CDR3 has 13 amino acids. Germline V gives CDR1 SEHNR, CDR2 FQNEAQ (reference sequence). Trimming took off 5 bases at V and 6 bases at J, with 11 bases between the two ends. The CDR3 DNA is TGTGCCAGCAGCCCACCCACGGAAAACACCATATATTTT. Translating gives CASSPPTENTIYF.

V usage is TRBV19 and J usage is TRBJ1-5; the D is unclear. Trimming took 6 bases from V and 1 from J, leaving 10 bases between them. CDR3 length: 14 amino acids. Looked up from germline, CDR1 is LNHDA and CDR2 is SQIVND (reference sequence). As DNA, the CDR3 is TGTGCCAGTAGGAGGGAGAAGAGCAATCAGCCCCAGCATTTT. Translation gives CASRREKSNQPQHF.

The J gene is TRBJ2-7, the V gene TRBV9; TRBD1 agrees at 8 bases. Germline V gene sequence: CDR1 SGDLS, CDR2 YYNGEE. CDR3 length equals 16 residues. Trimming took 0 bases from V and 6 from J; bases not matched to a gene: 11. The CDR3 is CASSVDPQGAQGEQYF. In nucleotides, the CDR3 is TGTGCCAGCAGCGTAGATCCGCAGGGGGCGCAGGGCGAGCAGTACTTC.

The rearrangement uses TRBV6-5 and TRBJ2-7; 10 positions agree with TRBD1. V trimming: 10 bases; J trimming: 6 bases; junction bases outside the gene matches: 12. The germline V gene has CDR1 MNHEY and CDR2 SVGAGI. This CDR3 contains 14 residues. The CDR3 sequence is CATQDARTGGEQYF. The CDR3 DNA reads TGTGCCACCCAGGACGCGAGGACAGGGGGCGAGCAGTACTTC.

The rearrangement joins TRBV7-3 to TRBJ2-1; 9 bases match TRBD1. Germline loops: CDR1 SGHTA, CDR2 FQGTGA. This CDR3 region has 14 residues. The J segment lost 9 bases and the V segment lost 1 base, leaving 4 bases of the junction unmatched. Here the CDR3 DNA reads TGTGCCAGCAGCTTAAACAGGGGGCGAGGTGAGCAGTTCTTC. This gives the protein CASSLNRGRGEQFF.

This chain uses TRBV18 with TRBJ1-3, with 10 nucleotides matching TRBD1. V trimming: 4 bases; J trimming: 2 bases; junction bases outside the gene matches: 2. The CDR3 is made up of 15 amino acids. Germline CDR1 KGHSH, CDR2 LQKENI. CDR3 in DNA: TGTGCCAGCTCACAAGACAGGGGGCCTGGAAACACCATATATTTT. Protein: CASSQDRGPGNTIYF.

The genes are TRBV30 and TRBJ1-1; D not resolved. CDR3 size: 15 residues. Trimming removed 7 bases at V and 2 bases at J, with 20 bases between. Germline values: CDR1 GTSNPN, CDR2 SVGIG (reference sequence). This chain's CDR3 is CASEGYEGGNTEAFF. The CDR3 DNA sequence: TGTGCCTCCGAAGGGTACGAGGGAGGCAACACTGAAGCTTTCTTT.

The chain joins TRBV23-1 to TRBJ2-3; D perhaps matches TRBD2 (5 bases). TRBV23-1 is labeled an ORF, and its function is uncertain. The CDR3 contains 12 residues. V lost 10 bases to trimming and J lost 3 bases, with 11 bases between them. CDR3 DNA sequence: TGCGCCAACCTGAGGGAAACAGATACGCAGTATTTT. Translation gives CANLRETDTQYF.

This clone was counted a single time. This chain connects TRBV29-1 to TRBJ2-7; D may be TRBD1 (6 bases). The CDR3 extends over 12 amino acids. Trimming took off 6 bases at V and 7 bases at J, with 16 bases between the two ends. Germline assignment: CDR1 SQVTM and CDR2 ANQGSEA. The CDR3 DNA reads TGCAGCGTGCACAGGGTCTCGGGTGAGCAGTACTTC. Translating it yields CSVHRVSGEQYF.

The chain recombines TRBV10-3 with TRBJ2-6; TRBD1 aligns across 11 bases. The CDR3 runs to 17 residues. Unmatched junction bases numbered 8, after V lost 6 bases and J lost 4 bases. Germline CDR1 reads ENHRY; CDR2 reads SYGVKD. CDR3 sequence reads: CAISLGQGAGGANVLTF. The CDR3 region has the DNA TGTGCCATCAGCCTAGGACAGGGGGCTGGCGGGGCCAACGTCCTGACTTTC.